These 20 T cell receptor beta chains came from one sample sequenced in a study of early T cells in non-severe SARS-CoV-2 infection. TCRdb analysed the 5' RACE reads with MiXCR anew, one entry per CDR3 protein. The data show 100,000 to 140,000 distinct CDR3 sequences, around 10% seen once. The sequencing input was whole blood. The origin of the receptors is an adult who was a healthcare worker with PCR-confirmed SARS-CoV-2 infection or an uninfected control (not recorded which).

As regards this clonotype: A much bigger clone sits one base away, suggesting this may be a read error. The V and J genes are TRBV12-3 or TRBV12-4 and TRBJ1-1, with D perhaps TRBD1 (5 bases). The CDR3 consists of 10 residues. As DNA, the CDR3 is TGTACCAGCGGGGGTCATCAAGCTTTCTTT. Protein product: CTSGGHQAFF.

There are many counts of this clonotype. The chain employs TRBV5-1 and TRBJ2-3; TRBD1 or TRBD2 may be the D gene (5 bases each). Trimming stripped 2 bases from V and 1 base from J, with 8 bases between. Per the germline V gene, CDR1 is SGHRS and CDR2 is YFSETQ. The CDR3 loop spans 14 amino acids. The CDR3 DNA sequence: TGCGCCAGCAGCTTATTGGGGGGCACAGATACGCAGTATTTT. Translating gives CASSLLGGTDTQYF.

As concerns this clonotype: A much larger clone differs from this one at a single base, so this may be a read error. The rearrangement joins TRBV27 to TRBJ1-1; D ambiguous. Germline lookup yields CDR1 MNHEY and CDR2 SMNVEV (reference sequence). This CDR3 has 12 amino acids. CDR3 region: CVSKERDESPFF. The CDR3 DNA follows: TGTGTCAGCAAGGAACGAGATGAATCGCCTTTCTTT.

The CDR3 region has the DNA TGTGCCAGCAGTTCGGGGAGCAATCAGCCCCAGCATTTT. Translated: CASSSGSNQPQHF. V gene TRBV12-3 or TRBV12-4 combines with J gene TRBJ1-5; D remains unclear. The V end lost 4 bases, the J end lost 1 base, and 5 bases lay between the germline ends. This CDR3 has 13 amino acids.

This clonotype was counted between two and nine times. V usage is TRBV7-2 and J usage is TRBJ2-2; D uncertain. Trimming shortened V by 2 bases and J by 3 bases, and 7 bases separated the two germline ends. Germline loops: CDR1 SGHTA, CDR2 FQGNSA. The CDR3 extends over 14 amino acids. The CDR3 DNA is TGTGCCAGCAGCTTACTGGAATACACCGGGGAGCTGTTTTTT. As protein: CASSLLEYTGELFF.

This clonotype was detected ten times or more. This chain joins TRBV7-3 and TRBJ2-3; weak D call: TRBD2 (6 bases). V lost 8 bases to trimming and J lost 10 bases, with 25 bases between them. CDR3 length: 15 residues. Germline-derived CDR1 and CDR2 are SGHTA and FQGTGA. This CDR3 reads CASSSQGLPREAQYF. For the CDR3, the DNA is TGTGCCAGCTCCTCCCAGGGACTCCCGAGAGAGGCGCAGTATTTT.

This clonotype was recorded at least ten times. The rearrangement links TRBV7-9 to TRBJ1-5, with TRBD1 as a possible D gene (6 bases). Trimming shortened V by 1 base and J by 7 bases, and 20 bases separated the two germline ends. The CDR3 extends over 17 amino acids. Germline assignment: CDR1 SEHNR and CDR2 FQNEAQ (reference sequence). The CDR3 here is CASSLGGLTGRGQPQHF. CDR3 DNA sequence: TGTGCCAGCAGCTTAGGAGGGTTGACAGGCCGTGGGCAGCCCCAGCATTTT. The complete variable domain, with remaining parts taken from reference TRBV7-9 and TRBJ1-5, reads DTGVSQNPRHKITKRGQNVTFRCDPISEHNRLYWYRQTLGQGPEFLTYFQNEAQLEKSRLLSDRFSAERPKGSFSTLEIQRTEQGDSAMYLCASSLGGLTGRGQPQHFGDGTRLSIL.

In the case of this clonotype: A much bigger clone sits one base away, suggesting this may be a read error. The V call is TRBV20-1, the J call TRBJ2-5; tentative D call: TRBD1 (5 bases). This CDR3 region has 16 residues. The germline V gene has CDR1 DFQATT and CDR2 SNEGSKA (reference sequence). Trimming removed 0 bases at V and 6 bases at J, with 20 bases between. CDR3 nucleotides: TGCAGTGCTAGAGATTCTGGCTCAGGGTTGGGAAAGACCCAGTACTTC. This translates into CSARDSGSGLGKTQYF.

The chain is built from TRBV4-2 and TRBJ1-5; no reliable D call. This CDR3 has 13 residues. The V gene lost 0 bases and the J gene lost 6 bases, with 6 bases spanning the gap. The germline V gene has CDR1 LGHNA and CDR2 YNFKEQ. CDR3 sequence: CASSQDYRQPQHF. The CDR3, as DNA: TGTGCCAGCAGCCAAGATTACCGTCAGCCCCAGCATTTT.

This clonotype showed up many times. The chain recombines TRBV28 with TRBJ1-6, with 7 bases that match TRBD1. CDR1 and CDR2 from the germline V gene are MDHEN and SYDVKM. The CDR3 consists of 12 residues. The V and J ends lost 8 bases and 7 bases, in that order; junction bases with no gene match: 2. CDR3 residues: CASGGQNSPLHF. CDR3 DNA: TGTGCCAGCGGGGGACAGAATTCACCCCTCCACTTT. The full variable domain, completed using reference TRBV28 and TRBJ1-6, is DVKVTQSSRYLVKRTGEKVFLECVQDMDHENMFWYRQDPGLGLRLIYFSYDVKMKEKGDIPEGYSVSREKKERFSLILESASTNQTSMYLCASGGQNSPLHFGNGTRLTVT.

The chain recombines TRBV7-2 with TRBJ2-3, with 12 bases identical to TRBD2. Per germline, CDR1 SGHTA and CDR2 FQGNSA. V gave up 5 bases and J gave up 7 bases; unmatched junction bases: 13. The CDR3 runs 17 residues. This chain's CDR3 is CASSMRPSSGRGHTQYF. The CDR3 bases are TGTGCCAGCAGCATGCGGCCATCTAGCGGGAGGGGCCATACGCAGTATTTT.

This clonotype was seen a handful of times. The CDR3 DNA is TGCAGTGCCCCAGATGGAGGGGAGACCCAGTACTTC. It encodes CSAPDGGETQYF. The chain joins TRBV20-1 to TRBJ2-5, with a possible D match to TRBD2 (6 bases). The CDR3 runs to 12 residues. The V gene's germline CDR1 is DFQATT and CDR2 SNEGSKA (reference sequence). V gave up 6 bases and J gave up 5 bases, with 13 bases separating them.

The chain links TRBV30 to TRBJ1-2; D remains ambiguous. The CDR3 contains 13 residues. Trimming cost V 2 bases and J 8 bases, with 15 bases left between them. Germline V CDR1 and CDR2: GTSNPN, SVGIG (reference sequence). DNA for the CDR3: TGTGCCTGGAGTCGCCAGCCCTCTTGGGGCTACACCTTC. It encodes CAWSRQPSWGYTF.

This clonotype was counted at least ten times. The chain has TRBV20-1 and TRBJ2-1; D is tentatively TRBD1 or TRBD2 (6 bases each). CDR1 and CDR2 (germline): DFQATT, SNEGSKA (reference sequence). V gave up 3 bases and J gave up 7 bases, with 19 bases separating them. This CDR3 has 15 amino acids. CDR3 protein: CSARVNRGRKNEQFF. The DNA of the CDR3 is TGCAGTGCTAGGGTAAATCGGGGGCGAAAAAATGAGCAGTTCTTC.

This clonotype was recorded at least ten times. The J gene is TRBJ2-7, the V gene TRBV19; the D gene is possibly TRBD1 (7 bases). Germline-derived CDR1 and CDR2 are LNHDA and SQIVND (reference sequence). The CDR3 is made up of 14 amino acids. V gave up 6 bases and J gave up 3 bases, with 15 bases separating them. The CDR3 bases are TGTGCCAGTAGCCCAGGGGGGTGGAACTACGAGCAGTACTTC. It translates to CASSPGGWNYEQYF.

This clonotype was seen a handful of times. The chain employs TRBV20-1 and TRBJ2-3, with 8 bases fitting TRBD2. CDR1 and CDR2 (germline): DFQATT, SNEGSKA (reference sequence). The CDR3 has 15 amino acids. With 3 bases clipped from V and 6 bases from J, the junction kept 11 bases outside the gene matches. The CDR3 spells CSASTEAGVPDTQYF. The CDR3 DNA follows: TGCAGTGCTAGTACGGAAGCGGGAGTGCCTGATACGCAGTATTTT.

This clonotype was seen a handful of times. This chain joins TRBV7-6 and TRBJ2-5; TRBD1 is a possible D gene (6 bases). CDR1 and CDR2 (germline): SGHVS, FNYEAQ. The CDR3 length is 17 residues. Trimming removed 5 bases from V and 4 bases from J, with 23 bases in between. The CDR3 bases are TGTGCCAGCAGCCCCCAGGAACTACAGGGAAGTACAGAGACCCAGTACTTC. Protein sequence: CASSPQELQGSTETQYF.

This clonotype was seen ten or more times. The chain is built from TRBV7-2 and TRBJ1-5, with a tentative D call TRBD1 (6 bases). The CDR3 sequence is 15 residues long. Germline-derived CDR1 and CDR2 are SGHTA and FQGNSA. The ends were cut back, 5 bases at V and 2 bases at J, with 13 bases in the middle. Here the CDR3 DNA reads TGTGCCAGCAGCCAAGCGGGGGCTGGCAATCAGCCCCAGCATTTT. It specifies CASSQAGAGNQPQHF.

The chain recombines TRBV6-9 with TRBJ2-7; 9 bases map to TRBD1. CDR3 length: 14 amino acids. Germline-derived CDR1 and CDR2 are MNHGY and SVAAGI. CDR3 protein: CASKQGARTDEQYF. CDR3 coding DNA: TGTGCATCCAAACAGGGGGCCAGGACCGACGAGCAGTACTTC.

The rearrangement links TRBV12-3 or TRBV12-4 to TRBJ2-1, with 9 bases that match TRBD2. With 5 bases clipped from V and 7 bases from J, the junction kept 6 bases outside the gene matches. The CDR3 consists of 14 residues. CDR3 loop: CASSAGGQGNEQFF. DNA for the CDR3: TGTGCCAGCAGTGCGGGAGGGCAGGGTAATGAGCAGTTCTTC.